Following are 8 T cell receptor beta chains from one sample sequenced in a study of control samples from healthy donors and cancer patients. Only in-frame clones appear in the TCRdb table, and some are missing; sequencing was by immunoSEQ multiplex PCR. The sample contains about 160,000 clones, less than 95% of which appear only once. The source material was PBMCs. These receptor sequences come from a man between 60 and 75 years old with colorectal cancer.

The rearrangement links TRBV7-2 to TRBJ1-2; TRBD1 might be the D (6 bases). Trimming left V 1 base short and J 4 bases short, with 13 bases between. CDR1 and CDR2 from the germline V gene are SGHTA and FQGNSA. The CDR3 covers 15 residues. The CDR3 DNA is TGTGCCAGCAGCTTAGGGGACGCCAGGGGCTATGGCTACACCTTC. It translates to CASSLGDARGYGYTF.

V is TRBV3-1 (or the pseudogene TRBV3-2) and J is TRBJ1-6; D gene uncertain. The V end was cut by 8 bases, the J end by 9 bases, with 14 bases between. The CDR3 is 13 residues long. The germline V gene has CDR1 LGHDT and CDR2 YNNKEL (reference sequence). DNA of the CDR3: TGTGCCAGCGGGTTGACACAAGGTTCACCCCTCCACTTT. The encoded protein is CASGLTQGSPLHF.

V and J are TRBV9 and TRBJ2-5; 12 bases agree with TRBD1. Germline V CDR1 and CDR2: SGDLS, YYNGEE. The CDR3 consists of 18 residues. After removal of 4 bases from V and 5 bases from J, the junction contained 15 bases not matched to a gene. CDR3 coding DNA: TGTGCCAGCAGCCCCGGGGACAGGGGGCGAGCTGAGTCGGAGACCCAGTACTTC. Amino acid sequence: CASSPGDRGRAESETQYF.

The chain uses TRBV7-2 and TRBJ2-3; the match to TRBD2 covers 14 bases. From germline, CDR1 is SGHTA and CDR2 FQGNSA. The CDR3 length is 14 residues. J lost 9 bases, V lost 4 bases, and 3 bases had no gene match. The CDR3 here is CASSSGLAGETQYF. DNA for the CDR3: TGTGCCAGCAGCTCGGGACTAGCGGGGGAGACGCAGTATTTT.

V and J are TRBV5-1 and TRBJ2-3; 9 bases are shared with TRBD1. The CDR3 totals 16 residues. Germline V lookup: CDR1 SGHRS, CDR2 YFSETQ. V was pared by 4 bases and J by 1 base, with 7 bases of the junction left unmatched. CDR3 sequence reads: CASSLGRQGGTDTQYF. CDR3 in DNA: TGCGCCAGCAGCCTGGGGAGACAGGGGGGCACAGATACGCAGTATTTT. Using reference TRBV5-1 and TRBJ2-3 for the parts outside the CDR3, the full variable domain is KAGVTQTPRYLIKTRGQQVTLSCSPISGHRSVSWYQQTPGQGLQFLFEYFSETQRNKGNFPGRFSGRQFSNSRSEMNVSTLELGDSALYLCASSLGRQGGTDTQYFGPGTRLTVL.

This rearrangement joins TRBV4-1 to TRBJ2-5; D unclear. This CDR3 is built from 11 residues. Deletions cut 2 bases from V and 2 bases from J, with 0 bases between. The germline V gene has CDR1 MGHRA and CDR2 YSYEKL. The CDR3 spells CASSQQETQYF. The CDR3 nucleotides are TGCGCCAGCAGCCAACAAGAGACCCAGTACTTC.

This chain connects TRBV24-1 to TRBJ1-1; perhaps TRBD1 as D (5 bases). This CDR3 comprises 14 residues. Germline V gives CDR1 KGHDR, CDR2 SFDVKD. V shed 7 bases and J shed 7 bases, with 18 bases lying between them. CDR3 DNA sequence: TGTGCCACCAGCCCCAGGGACGGCGTAAGTGAAGCTTTCTTT. The encoded protein is CATSPRDGVSEAFF.

J is TRBJ1-1 and V is TRBV7-2, with D possibly matching TRBD1 (6 bases). The length of the CDR3 is 15 residues. The germline V and J ends were trimmed by 3 bases and 1 base, with 12 bases remaining between them. Germline V lookup: CDR1 SGHTA, CDR2 FQGNSA. CDR3 in DNA: TGTGCCAGCAGCTTGACTCTCAGGGGGAACACTGAAGCTTTCTTT. Residues: CASSLTLRGNTEAFF. The complete variable domain, with remaining parts taken from reference TRBV7-2 and TRBJ1-1, reads GAGVSQSPSNKVTEKGKDVELRCDPISGHTALYWYRQSLGQGLEFLIYFQGNSAPDKSGLPSDRFSAERTGGSVSTLTIQRTQQEDSAVYLCASSLTLRGNTEAFFGQGTRLTVV.